This is a list of T cell receptor beta chains from one sample in a study of blood T cell repertoires in COVID-19. The assay was immunoSEQ multiplex PCR, and TCRdb's table has in-frame clones only and misses some. Of roughly 120,000 clones in the sample, over 75% were seen once. Source material: peripheral blood. These receptors all come from a human donor with active COVID-19. The donor label of this sample is uncertain. CDR3s include the opening cysteine and the closing phenylalanine or tryptophan. A D gene is named only where the DNA matches it firmly. Rows give clone size only sometimes, using once, few, many, or a class for an expanded clone.

D gene: -
V gene: TRBV6-1
clone size: -
J gene: TRBJ2-6
CDR3 protein: CASSEVMTTGPGANVLTF
CDR3 DNA: TGTGCCAGCAGTGAAGTGATGACCACAGGCCCTGGGGCCAACGTCCTGACTTTC

D gene: -
V gene: TRBV10-1
clone size: -
J gene: TRBJ1-4
CDR3 protein: CARNRTGGAGEKLFF
CDR3 DNA: TGCGCCAGAAATAGAACGGGGGGCGCCGGTGAAAAACTGTTTTTT

D gene: -
V gene: TRBV4-3
clone size: -
J gene: TRBJ2-1
CDR3 protein: CASSQSGDLGYNEQFF
CDR3 DNA: TGCGCCAGCAGCCAATCAGGGGATTTGGGCTACAATGAGCAGTTCTTC

D gene: -
V gene: TRBV27
clone size: once
J gene: TRBJ2-3
CDR3 protein: CASALAGISTDTQYF
CDR3 DNA: TGTGCCAGCGCTTTAGCCGGGATAAGCACAGATACGCAGTATTTT

D gene: -
V gene: TRBV7-2
clone size: few
J gene: TRBJ1-2
CDR3 protein: CASSLSTHGGLAYGYTF
CDR3 DNA: TGTGCCAGCAGCTTATCGACCCACGGGGGGCTAGCCTATGGCTACACCTTC

D gene: -
V gene: TRBV24-1
clone size: -
J gene: TRBJ2-3
CDR3 protein: CATSDRQVDTQYF
CDR3 DNA: TGTGCCACCAGTGACCGACAGGTAGATACGCAGTATTTT

D gene: TRBD1
V gene: TRBV29-1
clone size: -
J gene: TRBJ2-5
CDR3 protein: CSVGTGRETQYF
CDR3 DNA: TGCAGCGTTGGGACAGGGCGGGAGACCCAGTACTTC

D gene: TRBD2
V gene: TRBV4-2
clone size: -
J gene: TRBJ2-5
CDR3 protein: CASSQLAGGAETQYF
CDR3 DNA: TGTGCCAGCAGCCAGTTAGCGGGGGGGGCGGAGACCCAGTACTTC

D gene: TRBD2
V gene: TRBV5-6
clone size: -
J gene: TRBJ2-5
CDR3 protein: CASSLSSGVAMILETQYF
CDR3 DNA: TGTGCCAGCAGCTTATCCAGCGGGGTCGCAATGATTCTAGAGACCCAGTACTTC

D gene: TRBD2
V gene: TRBV18
clone size: -
J gene: TRBJ2-1
CDR3 protein: CASSPISGGARNNEQFF
CDR3 DNA: TGTGCCAGCTCACCAATTAGCGGGGGGGCCCGAAACAATGAGCAGTTCTTC

D gene: TRBD1
V gene: TRBV7-9
clone size: once
J gene: TRBJ2-2
CDR3 protein: CASSPDRVAGELFF
CDR3 DNA: TGTGCCAGCAGCCCAGACAGGGTGGCCGGGGAGCTGTTTTTT

D gene: TRBD2
V gene: TRBV7-2
clone size: -
J gene: TRBJ2-2
CDR3 protein: CASKLTSANTGELFF
CDR3 DNA: TGTGCCAGCAAACTGACTAGCGCGAACACCGGGGAGCTGTTTTTT

D gene: TRBD1
V gene: TRBV4-3
clone size: -
J gene: TRBJ2-7
CDR3 protein: CASSQVRGGYGYEQYF
CDR3 DNA: TGCGCCAGCAGCCAAGTAAGAGGGGGCTACGGCTACGAGCAGTACTTC

D gene: -
V gene: TRBV3-1/TRBV3-2
clone size: -
J gene: TRBJ2-5
CDR3 protein: CASSQDSRGTQYF
CDR3 DNA: TGTGCCAGCAGCCAAGACTCCCGGGGGACCCAGTACTTC

D gene: -
V gene: TRBV5-4
clone size: -
J gene: TRBJ1-1
CDR3 protein: CASSLRENTEAFF
CDR3 DNA: TGTGCCAGCAGCTTACGCGAGAACACTGAAGCTTTCTTT

D gene: TRBD1
V gene: TRBV5-6
clone size: -
J gene: TRBJ1-5
CDR3 protein: CASSYRTGQNQPQHF
CDR3 DNA: TGTGCCAGCAGCTATAGGACAGGCCAGAATCAGCCCCAGCATTTT

D gene: TRBD1
V gene: TRBV29-1
clone size: -
J gene: TRBJ1-2
CDR3 protein: CSARETTGGGGYTF
CDR3 DNA: TGCAGCGCCAGAGAGACCACAGGGGGCGGGGGCTACACCTTC

D gene: -
V gene: TRBV11-2
clone size: few
J gene: TRBJ1-6
CDR3 protein: CASSLQSGGTGSPLHF
CDR3 DNA: TGTGCCAGCAGCTTACAGTCGGGGGGGACCGGTTCACCCCTCCACTTT

D gene: -
V gene: TRBV7-2
clone size: few
J gene: TRBJ2-7
CDR3 protein: CASSTYDRSAYEQYF
CDR3 DNA: TGTGCCAGCAGCACCTACGACAGGTCAGCCTACGAGCAGTACTTC

D gene: TRBD2
V gene: TRBV14
clone size: -
J gene: TRBJ2-5
CDR3 protein: CASSPWISGTPQETQYF
CDR3 DNA: TGTGCCAGCAGCCCATGGATTAGCGGGACACCCCAAGAGACCCAGTACTTC

D gene: -
V gene: TRBV6-5
clone size: -
J gene: TRBJ1-2
CDR3 protein: CASSYFLGNGYTF
CDR3 DNA: TGTGCCAGCAGTTACTTCCTAGGCAATGGCTACACCTTC

D gene: TRBD1
V gene: TRBV28
clone size: few
J gene: TRBJ1-5
CDR3 protein: CASSASGQLNQPQHF
CDR3 DNA: TGTGCCAGCAGTGCATCGGGACAGCTCAATCAGCCCCAGCATTTT